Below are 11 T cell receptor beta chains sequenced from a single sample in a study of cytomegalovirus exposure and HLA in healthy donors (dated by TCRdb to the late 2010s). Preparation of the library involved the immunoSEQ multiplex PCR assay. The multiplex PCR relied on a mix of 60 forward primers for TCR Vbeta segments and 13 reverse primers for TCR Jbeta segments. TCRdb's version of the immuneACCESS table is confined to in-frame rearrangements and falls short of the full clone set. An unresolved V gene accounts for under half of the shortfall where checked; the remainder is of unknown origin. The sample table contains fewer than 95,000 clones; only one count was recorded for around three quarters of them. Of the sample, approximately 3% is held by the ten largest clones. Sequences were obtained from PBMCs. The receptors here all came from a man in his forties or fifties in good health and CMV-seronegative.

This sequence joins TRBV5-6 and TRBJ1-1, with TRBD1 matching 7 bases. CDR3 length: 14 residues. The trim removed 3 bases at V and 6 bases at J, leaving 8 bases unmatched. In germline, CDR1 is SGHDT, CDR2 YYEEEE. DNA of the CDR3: TGTGCCAGCAGCTCCCCACAGGGGCGGCCTGAAGCTTTCTTT. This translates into CASSSPQGRPEAFF. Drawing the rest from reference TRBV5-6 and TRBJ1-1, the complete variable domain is DAGVTQSPTHLIKTRGQQVTLRCSPKSGHDTVSWYQQALGQGPQFIFQYYEEEERQRGNFPDRFSGHQFPNYSSELNVNALLLGDSALYLCASSSPQGRPEAFFGQGTRLTVV.

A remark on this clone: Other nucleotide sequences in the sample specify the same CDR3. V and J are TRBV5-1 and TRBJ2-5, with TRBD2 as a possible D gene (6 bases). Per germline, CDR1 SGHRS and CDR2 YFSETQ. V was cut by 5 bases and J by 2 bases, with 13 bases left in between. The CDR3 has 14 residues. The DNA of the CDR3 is TGCGCCAGCAGTGGCGGAGGGCATCAAGAGACCCAGTACTTC. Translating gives CASSGGGHQETQYF. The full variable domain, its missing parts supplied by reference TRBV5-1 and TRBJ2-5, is KAGVTQTPRYLIKTRGQQVTLSCSPISGHRSVSWYQQTPGQGLQFLFEYFSETQRNKGNFPGRFSGRQFSNSRSEMNVSTLELGDSALYLCASSGGGHQETQYFGPGTRLLVL.

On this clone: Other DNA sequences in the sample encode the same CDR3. CDR3: CASSRRGNTEAFF. CDR3 in DNA: TGTGCCAGTAGCCGCAGGGGGAACACTGAAGCTTTCTTT. V and J are TRBV19 and TRBJ1-1; TRBD1 is a possible D gene (6 bases). Germline V gene lookup returns CDR1 LNHDA and CDR2 SQIVND (reference sequence). V shed 6 bases and J shed 1 base, with 9 bases lying between them. The CDR3 is 13 residues long.

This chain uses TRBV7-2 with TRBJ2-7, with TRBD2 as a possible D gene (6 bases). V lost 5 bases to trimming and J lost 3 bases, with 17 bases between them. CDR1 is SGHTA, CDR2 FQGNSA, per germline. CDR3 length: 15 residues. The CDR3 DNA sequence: TGTGCCAGCAGCCTCGGGGGAGAAACCCACTACGAGCAGTACTTC. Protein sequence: CASSLGGETHYEQYF.

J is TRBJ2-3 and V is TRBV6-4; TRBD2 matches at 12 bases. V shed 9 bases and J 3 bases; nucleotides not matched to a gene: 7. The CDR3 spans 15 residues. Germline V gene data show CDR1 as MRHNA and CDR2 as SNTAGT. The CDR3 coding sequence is TGTGCCAGTGCGCGACTAGCGGGGGAGACAGATACGCAGTATTTT. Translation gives CASARLAGETDTQYF.

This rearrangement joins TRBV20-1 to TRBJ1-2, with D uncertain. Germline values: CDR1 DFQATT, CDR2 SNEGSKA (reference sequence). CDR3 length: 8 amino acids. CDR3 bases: TGCAGCCCCCGGGGCTACACCTTC. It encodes CSPRGYTF.

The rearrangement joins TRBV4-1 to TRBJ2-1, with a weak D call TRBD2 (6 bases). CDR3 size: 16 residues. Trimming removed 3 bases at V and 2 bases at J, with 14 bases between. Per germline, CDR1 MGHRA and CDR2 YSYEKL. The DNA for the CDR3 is TGCGCCAGCAGCCAGCGACTAGATCCCGCCTACAATGAGCAGTTCTTC. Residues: CASSQRLDPAYNEQFF.

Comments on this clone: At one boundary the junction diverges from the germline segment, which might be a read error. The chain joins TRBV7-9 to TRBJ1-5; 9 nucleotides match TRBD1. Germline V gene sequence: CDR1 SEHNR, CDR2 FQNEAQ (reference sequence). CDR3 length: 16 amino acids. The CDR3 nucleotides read TGTTCCAGCAGCTTAGGGACAGGGTATGGCAATCAGCCCCAGCATTTT. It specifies CSSSLGTGYGNQPQHF.

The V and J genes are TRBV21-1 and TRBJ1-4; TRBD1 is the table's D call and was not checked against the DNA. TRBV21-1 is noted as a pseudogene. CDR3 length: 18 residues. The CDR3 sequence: CASSKEFPGQGSCLGLFF. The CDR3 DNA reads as TGTGCCAGCAGCAAAGAGTTTCCGGGACAGGGGAGCTGTTTGGGACTGTTTTTT.

CDR3 amino acids: CASSLVFFGDSTEAFF. The CDR3 DNA reads as TGCGCCAGCAGCTTGGTATTTTTCGGGGACAGCACTGAAGCTTTCTTT. The chain has TRBV5-1 and TRBJ1-1; 7 nucleotides line up with TRBD1. Germline V CDR1 and CDR2: SGHRS, YFSETQ. The length of the CDR3 is 16 residues. V lost 0 bases and J lost 4; bases outside the gene matches: 9.

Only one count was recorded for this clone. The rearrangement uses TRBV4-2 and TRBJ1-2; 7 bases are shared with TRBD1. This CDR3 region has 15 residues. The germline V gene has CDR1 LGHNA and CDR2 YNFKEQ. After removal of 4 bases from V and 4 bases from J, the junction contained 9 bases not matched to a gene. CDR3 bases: TGTGCCAGCAGCCCCGGACAGGCCGGAGGCTATGGCTACACCTTC. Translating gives CASSPGQAGGYGYTF.